This T cell receptor beta chain is drawn from a study of CD8+CD57+ T cells in acquired aplastic anemia. This CDR3 region has 12 residues. Germline V CDR1 and CDR2: MNHEY, SVGAGI. V gave up 7 bases and J gave up 5 bases; unmatched junction bases: 0. Patients who underwent sequencing had shown CD8+CD57+ cell expansion by flow cytometry. The template used for profiling TCR beta VDJ and CDR3 was genomic DNA. A single record per CDR3 protein comes from TCRdb applying MiXCR to the reads. The table shows about 200,000 distinct CDR3 sequences, with 55% to 65% occurring only once. Material for sequencing was sorted CD4+, CD8+, or CD8+CD57+ T cells (not recorded which) from PBMCs. The chain joins TRBV6-5 to TRBJ2-3, with 10 bases aligning to TRBD2. The TCR comes from a human donor with aplastic anemia. CDR3 in DNA: TGTGCCAGCACTAGCGGGAGAGATACGCAGTATTTT. As protein: CASTSGRDTQYF.